The rows below give T cell receptor beta chains drawn from one sample of a study of blood T cell repertoires in COVID-19. The method was immunoSEQ multiplex PCR; TCRdb's version includes in-frame clones alone and lacks a portion of them. This table has some 180,000 clones, around 88% appearing once. What was sequenced was peripheral blood. These receptors originate from a woman between 70 and 85 years old who had recovered from COVID-19. The CDR3 runs from the conserved cysteine through the conserved F or W. The D gene is left open where the match is weak. Expanded clones get a size class; other rows say once, few or many, or leave the size out.

>TRBV5-1|TRBD1|TRBJ1-1|NA
TGCGCCAGCAGCCCCCCAACAGGGGGAACCGTTAATGAAGCTTTCTTT
CASSPPTGGTVNEAFF
>TRBV9|TRBD2|TRBJ2-4|NA
TGTGCCAGCAGCGTAGGTGTGGGGAGGGACATTCAGTACTTC
CASSVGVGRDIQYF
>TRBV6-5|NA|TRBJ1-2|NA
TGTGCCAGCAGGCGTGGGGTGGGAGCTAACTATGGCTACACCTTC
CASRRGVGANYGYTF
>TRBV19|TRBD1|TRBJ1-2|NA
TGTGCCAGTTTCAGGGGGATCTATGGCTACACCTTC
CASFRGIYGYTF
>TRBV6-1|NA|TRBJ2-7|NA
TGTGCCAGCAGTGAAGCGACACCGACCTACGAGCAGTACTTC
CASSEATPTYEQYF
>TRBV4-1|TRBD2|TRBJ2-1|NA
TGCGCCAGCAGCCAAGATGCCCTAGCGGGAGAGGGCGATGAGCAGTTCTTC
CASSQDALAGEGDEQFF
>TRBV29-1|NA|TRBJ2-5|NA
TGCAGCGTTGATCGCCCCCGGCGGGGAGAGACCCAGTACTTC
CSVDRPRRGETQYF
>TRBV7-3|NA|TRBJ1-1|NA
TGTGCCAGCAGCCCCCGGGGGGCACCCCACACTGAAGCTTTCTTT
CASSPRGAPHTEAFF
>TRBV3-1/TRBV3-2|NA|TRBJ2-3|NA
TGTGCCAGCAGCCAAGATCCCTTTCTTCCGCAGTATTTT
CASSQDPFLPQYF
>TRBV6-4|TRBD1|TRBJ1-2|NA
TGTGCCAGCAGTCCCAACAGGGGCGGGTATGGCTACACCTTC
CASSPNRGGYGYTF
>TRBV7-3|TRBD1|TRBJ2-7|NA
TGTGCCAGCAGCTCCTCGGGACAGGCCTACGAGCAGTACTTC
CASSSSGQAYEQYF
>TRBV15|NA|TRBJ2-7|NA
TGTGCCACCAGCAGTGGGGGGACGAGCTCCTACGAGCAGTACTTC
CATSSGGTSSYEQYF
>TRBV6-5|TRBD2|TRBJ2-7|NA
TGTGCCAGCATCCGGACTAGCGGCAGCTACGAGCAGTACTTC
CASIRTSGSYEQYF
>TRBV3-1/TRBV3-2|NA|TRBJ1-5|NA
TGTGCCAGCAGCCCCCCCGGGAGCAATCAGCCCCAGCATTTT
CASSPPGSNQPQHF
>TRBV12-3/TRBV12-4|NA|TRBJ2-7|NA
TGTGCCAGCAGTTTCGCCGAAGCCGAGCAGTACTTC
CASSFAEAEQYF
>TRBV19|TRBD2|TRBJ2-1|NA
TGTGCCAGTAGCCCGGGACTAGCGGGGGGCCGGGGGTACAATGAGCAGTTCTTC
CASSPGLAGGRGYNEQFF
>TRBV6-6|TRBD2|TRBJ2-3|NA
TGTGCCAGCGCGGGACTAGCGGGGGGCACAGATACGCAGTATTTT
CASAGLAGGTDTQYF
>TRBV7-9|TRBD2|TRBJ2-1|NA
TGTGCCAGCAGCCCTCCGGGCTTAGCGGGCTACAATGAGCAGTTCTTC
CASSPPGLAGYNEQFF
>TRBV27|NA|TRBJ2-5|NA
TGTGCCAGCAGTTTACGTGCGCCTACGGACGGCCGGGGCCAAGAGACCCAGTACTTC
CASSLRAPTDGRGQETQYF
>TRBV4-2|NA|TRBJ2-5|NA
TGTGCCAGCAGCCAAGAGGGCCCCCAAGAGACCCAGTACTTC
CASSQEGPQETQYF
>TRBV2|NA|TRBJ1-1|NA
TGTGCCAGCAGGACGAGCGGGACTGAAGCTTTCTTT
CASRTSGTEAFF
>TRBV6-4|TRBD1|TRBJ1-1|NA
TGTGCCAGCACCTCGACAGGGGTTATGAACACTGAAGCTTTCTTT
CASTSTGVMNTEAFF
>TRBV6-5|TRBD1|TRBJ1-2|NA
TGTGCCAGCAGTTACGGGGGACAGGGGGCGTATGGCTACACCTTC
CASSYGGQGAYGYTF
>TRBV7-9|NA|TRBJ1-4|NA
TGTGCCAGCACCCGACAGGCACTTGCAACTAATGAAAAACTGTTTTTT
CASTRQALATNEKLFF
>TRBV18|NA|TRBJ2-1|NA
TGTGCCAGCTCACCACCGCAGGGCAATGAGCAGTTCTTC
CASSPPQGNEQFF
>TRBV7-3|NA|TRBJ1-2|NA
TGTGCCAGCAGCTCCCATCCTACAGGGGGCTACACCTTC
CASSSHPTGGYTF
>TRBV28|NA|TRBJ1-5|NA
TGTGCCAGCGGGAGGGATAGCAATCAGCCCCAGCATTTT
CASGRDSNQPQHF
>TRBV11-3|NA|TRBJ2-3|once
TGTGCCAGCAGCGTAGCCTCCGGGACTAGCACAGATACGCAGTATTTT
CASSVASGTSTDTQYF
>TRBV2|NA|TRBJ1-6|NA
TGTGCCACCAGAGGGCAGGGCGGTAATTCACCCCTCCACTTT
CATRGQGGNSPLHF
>TRBV18|NA|TRBJ1-1|NA
TGTGCCAGCTCACCCGAGACGGGGGCTTTCTTT
CASSPETGAFF
>TRBV5-4|NA|TRBJ1-2|NA
TGTGCCAGCAGCTATCAGACTCGGGGGGGCTACACCTTC
CASSYQTRGGYTF
>TRBV5-4|NA|TRBJ2-5|NA
TGTGCCAGCAGCCCCTCGGGGGAAGAGACCCAGTACTTC
CASSPSGEETQYF
>TRBV7-2|TRBD1|TRBJ2-3|NA
TGTGCCAGCAGCTTAATGGGACAGGGCACAGATACGCAGTATTTT
CASSLMGQGTDTQYF
>TRBV5-1|NA|TRBJ2-3|once
TGCGCCAGCAGCTTTGGCGGAGGAACAGATACGCAGTATTTT
CASSFGGGTDTQYF
>TRBV3-1/TRBV3-2|TRBD2|TRBJ2-1|NA
TGTGCCAGCAGCCAATGGGCGGGAGGTTCCTACAATGAGCAGTTCTTC
CASSQWAGGSYNEQFF
>TRBV30|TRBD1|TRBJ1-1|once
TGTGCCTGGAGCAGAAACAGGGGAGCTGAAGCTTTCTTT
CAWSRNRGAEAFF
>TRBV5-4|NA|TRBJ2-5|NA
TGTGCCAGCAGCTCGGGGGGCGGTGAGACCCAGTACTTC
CASSSGGGETQYF
>TRBV27|NA|TRBJ1-2|NA
TGTGCCAGCAGCAAGTACGTCTCGCAGGTTAACTATGGCTACACCTTC
CASSKYVSQVNYGYTF
>TRBV7-9|TRBD1|TRBJ1-2|NA
TGTGCCAGCAGCTTTACAGGGGACGGAGGCTACACCTTC
CASSFTGDGGYTF
>TRBV6-5|NA|TRBJ1-2|NA
TGTGCCAGCAACACTCGTAGACAGTACTATGGCTACACCTTC
CASNTRRQYYGYTF
>TRBV27|NA|TRBJ1-4|NA
TGTGCCAGCAGTTTATGGGGGCCCGGCGGCGGACTGTTTTTT
CASSLWGPGGGLFF
>TRBV2|TRBD2|TRBJ2-2|NA
TGTGCCAGCAGGCCCGGGACTAGCGGGTACGGGGAGCTGTTTTTT
CASRPGTSGYGELFF
>TRBV7-9|TRBD1|TRBJ1-1|NA
TGTGCCAGCAGCCCGACAGGGGGGAACACTGAAGCTTTCTTT
CASSPTGGNTEAFF
>TRBV3-1/TRBV3-2|TRBD1|TRBJ1-1|NA
TGTGCCAGCAGCCAAGGCAGGGGGCGCGTAGCTTTCTTT
CASSQGRGRVAFF
>TRBV19|NA|TRBJ1-1|NA
TGTGCCAGCCGCCGAAAAGGAGGGGAGAACACTGAAGCTTTCTTT
CASRRKGGENTEAFF
>TRBV7-8|NA|TRBJ1-5|NA
TGTGCCAGCAGCCCCATGGCGGCCCCCTATAGCAATCAGCCCCAGCATTTT
CASSPMAAPYSNQPQHF
>TRBV28|NA|TRBJ1-5|NA
TGTGCCAGCAGTTTGGCCAATTGGAGCAATCAGCCCCAGCATTTT
CASSLANWSNQPQHF
>TRBV28|NA|TRBJ1-5|NA
TGTGCCAGCAGTTTTTTGGTCAGGGGCGTTCAGCCCCAGCATTTT
CASSFLVRGVQPQHF
>TRBV9|TRBD1|TRBJ1-3|few
TGTGCCAGCAGCGCCGCCGGGACAGGGGTCACTGGAAACACCATATATTTT
CASSAAGTGVTGNTIYF
>TRBV6-6|TRBD2|TRBJ2-1|NA
TGTGCCAGCAGGGTACGCGGGAGCGGGTCATACAATGAGCAGTTCTTC
CASRVRGSGSYNEQFF